This T cell receptor beta chain was captured by sequencing in a study of low-dose radiotherapy and immunotherapy resistance in tumors. CDR3 size: 17 residues. J was trimmed by 10 bases and V by 7 bases; bases with no gene match: 16. Described time point: before trial treatment. The donors' treatment consisted of nivolumab, ipilimumab, aspirin, low-dose cyclophosphamide and low-dose radiotherapy. All eligible patients presented with advanced solid tumors that contained no tumor-infiltrating lymphocytes. Alpha- and beta-chain coverage of first-strand cDNA came from TRAV- and TRBV-specific primers. With a constant-region primer and a V-primer adapter, TCRs were subjected to approximately 18 PCR cycles of amplification. MiXCR was run by TCRdb on the reads, yielding one entry per CDR3 protein. Here the sample spans under 70,000 distinct CDR3 sequences, about 25% being singletons.

The sequences come from PBMCs, collected before treatment. The chain combines TRBV12-3 or TRBV12-4 with TRBJ2-2; 12 bases line up with TRBD2. This clonotype was obtained from a male donor with prostate cancer. CDR3 nucleotides: TGTGCCAGCAACCTAAGGGGACTAGCGGGTGGCAAAGAGGAGCTGTTTTTT. Residues: CASNLRGLAGGKEELFF.